A single sample gave rise to the 10 T cell receptor beta chains below, sequenced in a study of tumor-infiltrating lymphocytes in primary liver carcinoma. Extraction also yielded germline DNA, while blood RNA was obtained from unsorted whole blood. cDNA specific to TCR beta was made from 500 ng of total RNA, with a constant-region primer employed for priming. Employing slightly modified ARM-PCR, three nested multiplex PCR rounds were run, and these gave rise to the TCR beta libraries. The two initial PCR rounds, around 11 cycles each, used TRBV1-TRBV30 forward and C-beta reverse primers. TCRdb re-called the multiplex PCR reads through MiXCR, storing one row per CDR3 protein. The sample yields a few hundred thousand distinct CDR3 sequences, nearly 60% seen once. The sample comprised peripheral blood. Source of these receptors: a woman aged 25 to 39 with primary liver carcinoma and hepatitis B virus infection.

Turning to this clonotype: Given a much more abundant clone one base away, this may be a read error. The chain uses TRBV29-1 and TRBJ1-5; TRBD1 agrees at 7 bases. CDR3 size: 12 residues. Germline loops: CDR1 SQVTM, CDR2 ANQGSEA. This CDR3 is CTVLQGDQPQHF. CDR3 DNA sequence: TGCACCGTTCTCCAGGGGGATCAGCCCCAGCATTTT.

Note on this clonotype: A much more abundant neighbour one base away suggests this may be a read error. The chain couples TRBV6-5 to TRBJ1-6; D uncertain. CDR3 length: 13 amino acids. CDR1 is MNHEY, CDR2 SVGAGI, per germline. Written as DNA, the CDR3 is TGTGCCATCAGTTACGGATCTAGAGGACCCCTCCACTTT. This codes for CAISYGSRGPLHF.

This clonotype was found once. One base away lies a much larger clone, so this may be a sequencing read error. The chain links TRBV4-1 to TRBJ2-3, with D possibly being TRBD1 (5 bases). Looked up from germline, CDR1 is MGHRA and CDR2 is YSYEKL. With 7 bases removed from V and 0 bases from J, the gap between germline ends came to 32 bases. The CDR3 totals 21 residues. In DNA, the CDR3 is TGCGCCAGCAACCAGCGCCTCTCGACAGCAACAAGGGCGTCTAGCACAGATACGCAGTATTTT. Protein sequence: CASNQRLSTATRASSTDTQYF.

About this clonotype: This may stem from a read error, because a much larger clone lies one nucleotide away. The rearrangement uses TRBV29-1 and TRBJ2-1, with TRBD2 identical over 9 bases. CDR1 is SQVTM and CDR2 is ANQGSEA in the germline V gene. Trimming at V came to 6 bases and at J to 8 bases, leaving 11 bases not matched to a gene. There are 14 residues in the CDR3. CDR3 nucleotides: TGCAGCGTCGCATGGACTAGCGTGAGCGATGAGCAGTTCTTC. Its protein is CSVAWTSVSDEQFF.

The genes are TRBV2 and TRBJ2-5, with 8 bases aligning to TRBD1. J gave up 3 bases and V 4 bases, and 7 bases lay outside the gene matches. CDR1 and CDR2 (germline): SNHLY, FYNNEI. This CDR3 spans 15 amino acids. Here the CDR3 DNA reads TGTGCCAGCAGTGGAAACAGGGGGTCGAAAGAGACCCAGTACTTC. This sequence encodes CASSGNRGSKETQYF.

The chain couples TRBV5-1 to TRBJ2-3; D uncertain. This CDR3 has 14 residues. V gave up 0 bases and J gave up 5 bases, with 10 bases separating them. Germline V gene lookup returns CDR1 SGHRS and CDR2 YFSETQ. CDR3 amino acids: CASSLGGFEDTQYF. The CDR3 DNA reads TGCGCCAGCAGCTTGGGCGGATTTGAAGATACGCAGTATTTT.

CDR3 sequence: CASSVTGGLAGGIDEQFF. CDR3 DNA sequence: TGTGCCAGCAGTGTGACAGGGGGGCTAGCGGGAGGAATAGATGAGCAGTTCTTC. The gene calls are TRBV12-3 or TRBV12-4 and TRBJ2-1, with TRBD2 matching over 11 bases. This CDR3 contains 18 residues. Trimming at V came to 5 bases and at J to 8 bases, leaving 17 bases not matched to a gene.

Worth noting for this clonotype: The conserved closing phenylalanine or tryptophan is absent in this CDR3, likely reflecting a read error. This chain joins TRBV11-2 and TRBJ2-7; no reliable D call. This CDR3 comprises 13 residues. Germline-derived CDR1 and CDR2 are SGHAT and FQNNGV. The CDR3 nucleotides read TGTACCAGCAGCTTAACAGACTTCCACGAGCAGTACTAC. Encoded protein: CTSSLTDFHEQYY.

V usage is TRBV11-1 and J usage is TRBJ2-1, with unresolved D. Germline CDR1 reads SGHAT; CDR2 reads FQDESV (reference sequence). Trimming shortened V by 1 base and J by 9 bases, and 19 bases separated the two germline ends. The CDR3 loop spans 16 amino acids. The CDR3 loop reads CASSLVGSRSFIEQFF. Written as DNA, the CDR3 is TGTGCCAGCAGCTTAGTAGGAAGCAGGAGTTTCATTGAGCAGTTCTTC.

This clonotype was detected many times. The V gene is TRBV11-3, the J gene TRBJ1-2; 10 bases align to TRBD1. The J segment lost 7 bases and the V segment lost 5 bases, leaving 13 bases of the junction unmatched. The CDR3 runs 16 residues. Germline V CDR1 and CDR2: SGHNT, YENEEA. The CDR3 loop is CASSPPTGGLWAGYTF. Here the CDR3 DNA reads TGTGCCAGCAGCCCCCCGACAGGGGGCCTCTGGGCTGGCTACACCTTC.